This T cell receptor (beta chain) was sequenced in a study of control samples from healthy donors and cancer patients. Trimming shortened V by 0 bases and J by 8 bases, and 14 bases separated the two germline ends. The CDR3 totals 15 residues. Germline V gives CDR1 MNHEY, CDR2 SVGAGI. In this sample, this clone turned up a few times. Data came from immunoSEQ multiplex PCR; TCRdb stores just in-frame clones and leaves some out. This table has some 150,000 clones, around 94% appearing once. The chain links TRBV6-5 to TRBJ2-1; perhaps TRBD1 as D (5 bases). The sequenced material came from PBMCs. This TCR was sampled from a man in his 60s with colorectal cancer. CDR3 coding DNA: TGTGCCAGCAGTTACTCGGGGATTAGGGGCGATGAGCAGTTCTTC. Amino acids: CASSYSGIRGDEQFF.